Reported below is one T cell receptor (beta chain). The antigen is undetermined. Each TCR library used about 3.5 ug of total RNA. The template switching step added UMIs that contained a 6-nucleotide sample barcode. Reanalyzing the 5' RACE reads, TCRdb keeps one entry per CDR3 protein, without DNA. The sample includes 330,000 or so distinct CDR3 sequences. The template was total RNA from whole blood, with no T cell sorting. The source of the sample is a study of monozygotic twins with inflammatory bowel disease. Overall study results and limits: Among IBD patients, fewer clonotypes were shared with others than among healthy twins, especially with disease activity.

In germline, CDR1 is SGHVS, CDR2 FQNEAQ. The CDR3 covers 15 residues. The receptor comes from a human donor with ulcerative colitis or Crohn's disease, or a healthy co-twin of an affected twin (not recorded which). This chain connects TRBV7-8 to TRBJ2-3. Sequencing used blood. This chain's CDR3 is CASSTAFTGTDTQYF.